This T cell receptor beta chain was captured by sequencing in a study of ipilimumab plus nivolumab after autologous stem cell transplantation. As for the study in general: Patients received a median of 5 ipilimumab and roughly eight nivolumab doses. Points from the study as a whole: TCR repertoire, Treg phenotype and gut microbiota reportedly support more study of this approach.

Checkpoint therapy with ipilimumab 1 mg/kg began 14 to 28 days after transplant. Dosing: nivolumab 3 mg/kg IV, weeks 1, 4, 7, 10, then every two weeks to week 26. Profiling relied on immunoSEQ multiplex PCR, and the TCRdb table lists in-frame clones only, not all of them. This table has more than 4,000 clones, roughly three quarters appearing once. As regards this clone: The antigen remains undetermined.

In germline, CDR1 is MNHNS, CDR2 SASEGT. The CDR3 covers 12 residues. V shed 9 bases, J shed 6 bases, and the junction held 5 bases outside the gene matches. The chain employs TRBV6-1 and TRBJ2-7; the match to TRBD1 covers 10 bases. This TCR derives from a male donor with multiple myeloma. The sequences come from PBMCs, collected in a trial of ipilimumab plus nivolumab as post-transplant consolidation. The CDR3, as DNA: TGTGCCAGTACGACAGGGGGCATCGAGCAGTACTTC. Translated, it gives CASTTGGIEQYF.